Below, 6 T cell receptor beta chains from the same sample are listed, as sequenced in a study of human T cells and chemical hapten exposure. Using its own MiXCR run on the RACE reads, TCRdb lists one record per CDR3 protein. The data show 350,000 to 400,000 distinct CDR3 sequences, around 6% seen once. This sample's time point: patch test 2, 6 weeks after DPC sensitization. Treatment of the sample: therapeutic diphenylcyclopropenone sensitization with weekly scalp DPC. Here the sequenced sample was whole blood, taken in connection with sensitization to the hapten diphenylcyclopropenone (DPC). The receptors come from a woman in her late teens or twenties with alopecia areata. Some clones in this sample may be carry-over from other donors' samples.

V usage is TRBV29-1 and J usage is TRBJ1-5, with D possibly being TRBD1 (6 bases). V was trimmed by 4 bases and J by 3 bases, leaving 10 bases between them. In germline, CDR1 is SQVTM, CDR2 ANQGSEA. The CDR3 totals 13 residues. The CDR3 sequence: CSVASGVNQPQHF. CDR3 sequence (DNA): TGCAGCGTTGCCTCAGGGGTCAATCAGCCCCAGCATTTT.

This clonotype occurred a few times. The chain recombines TRBV4-3 with TRBJ2-3; a weak D match, TRBD1 (6 bases). CDR1 and CDR2 (germline): LGHNA, YSLEER. V dropped 4 bases and J dropped 2 bases, with 13 bases sitting between them. There are 15 residues in the CDR3. The CDR3 nucleotides read TGCGCCAGCAGCCGCACGTGGACAGCCACAGATACGCAGTATTTT. It translates to CASSRTWTATDTQYF.

The chain has TRBV6-2 or TRBV6-3 and TRBJ1-1, with unresolved D. This CDR3 has 14 residues. CDR1 is MNHEY and CDR2 is SVGEGT in the germline V gene. V was shortened by 6 bases and J by 1 base, with 12 bases between the two germline ends. In DNA, the CDR3 is TGTGCCAGCAGCAACATCGTTGGGAACACTGAAGCTTTCTTT. Translated, it gives CASSNIVGNTEAFF.

This clonotype was seen more than once but under ten times. The chain has TRBV7-6 and TRBJ1-1, with D hard to call. Per germline, CDR1 SGHVS and CDR2 FNYEAQ. This CDR3 has 17 amino acids. V was clipped by 0 bases and J by 0 bases, with 14 bases between them. Written as DNA, the CDR3 is TGTGCCAGCAGCTTAGCTTCGGCAGCAAGTATGAACACTGAAGCTTTCTTT. It specifies CASSLASAASMNTEAFF.

The rearrangement links TRBV2 to TRBJ1-6, with D maybe TRBD1 (5 bases). The CDR3 totals 13 residues. V was cut by 7 bases and J by 7 bases, with 11 bases left in between. CDR1 is SNHLY and CDR2 is FYNNEI in the germline V gene. In DNA form, the CDR3 reads TGTGCCAGCATACGACAGATCAATTCACCCCTCCACTTT. Encoded protein: CASIRQINSPLHF.

This clonotype was detected ten times or more. V is TRBV2 and J is TRBJ1-1; 9 nucleotides align to TRBD1. Trimming at V came to 6 bases and at J to 4 bases, leaving 3 bases not matched to a gene. The CDR3 is made up of 13 amino acids. Looked up from germline, CDR1 is SNHLY and CDR2 is FYNNEI. CDR3 region: CASSSQGATEAFF. The CDR3 DNA sequence: TGTGCCAGCAGCTCACAGGGGGCCACTGAAGCTTTCTTT.